Below, 31 T cell receptor beta chains from the same sample are listed, as sequenced in a study of neurological immune-mediated disorders. TCRdb re-derived calls from the 5' RACE reads in MiXCR, one entry per CDR3 protein. Among more than 75,000 distinct CDR3 sequences listed, 4% to 6% were seen once. Sequencing was performed on PBMCs. All receptors derive from a woman in her 30s with multiple sclerosis.

This clonotype was detected many times. This sequence joins TRBV5-6 and TRBJ1-2, with TRBD1 identical over 7 bases. This CDR3 contains 13 residues. J gave up 1 base and V 5 bases, and 2 bases lay outside the gene matches. Germline CDR1 and CDR2: SGHDT and YYEEEE. This chain's CDR3 is CASRGQNNYGYTF. CDR3 sequence (DNA): TGTGCCAGCAGGGGACAGAATAACTATGGCTACACCTTC. Supplemented by reference TRBV5-6 and TRBJ1-2, the full variable domain reads DAGVTQSPTHLIKTRGQQVTLRCSPKSGHDTVSWYQQALGQGPQFIFQYYEEEERQRGNFPDRFSGHQFPNYSSELNVNALLLGDSALYLCASRGQNNYGYTFGSGTRLTVV.

This clonotype was observed at least ten times. The rearrangement uses TRBV20-1 and TRBJ2-5, with D perhaps TRBD1 (5 bases). The ends were cut back, 1 base at V and 1 base at J, with 13 bases in the middle. Germline lookup yields CDR1 DFQATT and CDR2 SNEGSKA (reference sequence). This CDR3 is 15 amino acids long. CDR3 bases: TGCAGTGCTAGAGTTCTCGACAGACCCCAAGAGACCCAGTACTTC. It codes for CSARVLDRPQETQYF.

This clonotype showed up just a few times. The rearrangement links TRBV5-5 to TRBJ2-5; 7 bases match TRBD2. The CDR3 sequence is 17 residues long. After removal of 4 bases from V and 1 base from J, the junction contained 13 bases not matched to a gene. Per germline, CDR1 SGHKS and CDR2 YYEKEE (reference sequence). DNA for the CDR3: TGTGCCAGCAGCCGACCGGGGGGAGGAAAAGCCCAAGAGACCCAGTACTTC. It translates to CASSRPGGGKAQETQYF.

In its sample, this clonotype was seen many times. The CDR3 here is CSGGTDKNIQYF. Here the CDR3 DNA reads TGCAGTGGGGGGACAGACAAAAACATTCAGTACTTC. The V gene is TRBV20-1, the J gene TRBJ2-4, with 7 positions matching TRBD1. V trimming: 7 bases; J trimming: 3 bases; junction bases outside the gene matches: 3. Per the germline V gene, CDR1 is DFQATT and CDR2 is SNEGSKA (reference sequence). This CDR3 has 12 residues.

There are many counts of this clonotype. The chain links TRBV27 to TRBJ1-2; the match to TRBD1 covers 7 bases. V shed 0 bases, J shed 8 bases, and the junction held 3 bases outside the gene matches. The CDR3 loop spans 13 amino acids. Germline values: CDR1 MNHEY, CDR2 SMNVEV (reference sequence). The CDR3 DNA sequence: TGTGCCAGCAGTTTATCGACAGGGACAGGCTACACCTTC. Translated: CASSLSTGTGYTF.

In DNA, the CDR3 is TGCAGTGCTAATCAGCCCGCAGGGCCCACCGGGGAGCTGTTTTTT. Translating gives CSANQPAGPTGELFF. This chain uses TRBV20-1 with TRBJ2-2, with a tentative D call TRBD1 (5 bases). The CDR3 consists of 15 residues. Germline V CDR1 and CDR2: DFQATT, SNEGSKA (reference sequence). Trimming shortened V by 4 bases and J by 4 bases, and 16 bases separated the two germline ends.

This clonotype was counted many times. This chain joins TRBV11-2 and TRBJ2-3; TRBD2 might be the D (6 bases). V was cut by 2 bases and J by 0 bases, with 15 bases left in between. The germline CDR1 and CDR2 sequences are SGHAT and FQNNGV. The CDR3 is made up of 17 amino acids. CDR3 amino acids: CASSLSRTTPSTDTQYF. The CDR3 bases are TGTGCCAGCAGCTTATCCCGGACTACCCCTAGCACAGATACGCAGTATTTT.

The sample holds many counts of this clonotype. This rearrangement joins TRBV24-1 to TRBJ1-2; 8 bases map to TRBD1. Looked up from germline, CDR1 is KGHDR and CDR2 is SFDVKD. V shed 2 bases, J shed 7 bases, and the junction held 5 bases outside the gene matches. The CDR3 sequence is 14 residues long. The DNA of the CDR3 is TGTGCCACCAGTGATTCGTACAGGGGGGGTGGCTACACCTTC. It encodes CATSDSYRGGGYTF.

Many counts were recorded for this clonotype. V is TRBV6-5 and J is TRBJ2-7; maybe TRBD2 (6 bases). This CDR3 has 14 amino acids. From germline, CDR1 is MNHEY and CDR2 SVGAGI. Trimming left V 2 bases short and J 5 bases short, with 13 bases between. CDR3 loop: CASSYQPGGDEQYF. The DNA of the CDR3 is TGTGCCAGCAGTTACCAGCCCGGGGGTGACGAGCAGTACTTC.

In this sample, this clonotype turned up a few times. The chain links TRBV2 to TRBJ1-5; D is undetermined. The CDR3 totals 14 residues. The ends were cut back, 2 bases at V and 5 bases at J, with 10 bases in the middle. Germline V gives CDR1 SNHLY, CDR2 FYNNEI. CDR3 DNA sequence: TGTGCCAGCAGTGAATTAAAGTCGGATCAGCCCCAGCATTTT. Its translation is CASSELKSDQPQHF.

This clonotype was recorded a few times. The J gene is TRBJ2-5, the V gene TRBV20-1, with D unresolved. Trimming pared 4 bases from V and 5 bases from J, leaving 8 bases between. This CDR3 has 11 amino acids. Germline assignment: CDR1 DFQATT and CDR2 SNEGSKA (reference sequence). CDR3 DNA sequence: TGCAGTGCTAAAAAGTCGGAGACCCAGTACTTC. Translated, it gives CSAKKSETQYF.

This clonotype was seen many times. The V gene is TRBV5-1, the J gene TRBJ2-3, with no clear D. This CDR3 is built from 14 residues. V lost 4 bases to trimming and J lost 0 bases, with 9 bases between them. Germline values: CDR1 SGHRS, CDR2 YFSETQ. DNA of the CDR3: TGCGCCAGCAGCCCACAAGCTAGCACAGATACGCAGTATTTT. Its protein is CASSPQASTDTQYF.

This clonotype has ten or more counts. J is TRBJ1-1 and V is TRBV15; D possibly corresponds to TRBD1 (6 bases). V was pared by 6 bases and J by 4 bases, with 12 bases between. This CDR3 region has 13 residues. Germline lookup yields CDR1 LNHNV and CDR2 YYDKDF (reference sequence). CDR3 amino acids: CATSLDRGTEAFF. The CDR3 DNA sequence: TGTGCCACCAGTCTGGACAGAGGCACTGAAGCTTTCTTT.

This clonotype came up many times. The chain is built from TRBV20-1 and TRBJ2-7; D unclear. This CDR3 comprises 12 residues. CDR1 DFQATT and CDR2 SNEGSKA come from the germline V gene (reference sequence). Trimming took off 2 bases at V and 0 bases at J, with 5 bases between the two ends. The CDR3 DNA reads as TGCAGTGCTAGACGAAGCTCCTACGAGCAGTACTTC. Its protein is CSARRSSYEQYF.

This clonotype was recorded at least ten times. DNA for the CDR3: TGCGCCAGCAGCTTGAGGTCTAGCGTTGATGAGCAGTTCTTC. Protein: CASSLRSSVDEQFF. The V call is TRBV5-1, the J call TRBJ2-1; perhaps TRBD2 as D (6 bases). The V and J ends lost 1 base and 8 bases respectively, with 13 bases between them. The CDR3 runs 14 residues. CDR1 is SGHRS and CDR2 is YFSETQ in the germline V gene. Full variable domain (rest looked up from reference TRBV5-1 and TRBJ2-1): KAGVTQTPRYLIKTRGQQVTLSCSPISGHRSVSWYQQTPGQGLQFLFEYFSETQRNKGNFPGRFSGRQFSNSRSEMNVSTLELGDSALYLCASSLRSSVDEQFFGPGTRLTVL.

At least ten counts were recorded for this clonotype. The chain carries TRBV5-1 and TRBJ2-7, with 12 bases matching TRBD2. J lost 4 bases, V lost 0 bases, and 5 bases had no gene match. CDR3 length: 16 residues. CDR1 is SGHRS, CDR2 YFSETQ, per germline. The CDR3 DNA reads TGCGCCAGCAGCTTGGGTACGACTAGCGGGGGATACGAGCAGTACTTC. Protein product: CASSLGTTSGGYEQYF.

This clonotype showed up just a few times. The chain uses TRBV5-1 and TRBJ2-1; no reliable D call. The germline CDR1 and CDR2 sequences are SGHRS and YFSETQ. Between the trimmed V and J ends, which lost 0 bases and 4 bases, there was a span of 8 bases. The CDR3 has 14 amino acids. CDR3 protein: CASSLDGFYNEQFF. Here the CDR3 DNA reads TGCGCCAGCAGCTTGGACGGGTTTTACAATGAGCAGTTCTTC.

Notes on this clonotype: A much larger clone lies a single base off, so this may be a read error. This chain joins TRBV20-1 and TRBJ1-1; 7 bases fit TRBD1. This CDR3 has 15 amino acids. Germline V lookup: CDR1 DFQATT, CDR2 SNEGSKA (reference sequence). CDR3 sequence reads: CSARDRGQMNTESFF. The CDR3 nucleotides read TGCAGTGCTAGAGATAGGGGACAGATGAACACTGAATCTTTCTTT.

This chain connects TRBV5-1 to TRBJ2-7, with D tentatively TRBD1 (5 bases). The CDR3 covers 14 residues. V shed 0 bases and J shed 3 bases, with 10 bases lying between them. Germline V gene lookup returns CDR1 SGHRS and CDR2 YFSETQ. The CDR3 loop is CASSLAQGNYEQYF. CDR3 DNA: TGCGCCAGCAGCTTGGCGCAGGGTAACTACGAGCAGTACTTC.

This clonotype was seen many times. The rearrangement joins TRBV10-2 to TRBJ1-1; perhaps TRBD1 as D (5 bases). The CDR3 consists of 13 residues. CDR1 is WSHSY, CDR2 SAAADI, per germline. V shed 6 bases and J shed 1 base, with 9 bases lying between them. CDR3 residues: CASSDSPNTEAFF. The CDR3 DNA reads TGCGCCAGCAGCGACAGTCCGAACACTGAAGCTTTCTTT.

This clonotype was seen a few times. A much larger clonotype is one base distant, so this may be a read error. The V and J genes are TRBV12-3 or TRBV12-4 and TRBJ2-2, with no clear D. V shed 4 bases and J shed 6 bases, with 6 bases lying between them. This CDR3 contains 12 residues. CDR3 nucleotide sequence: TGTGCCAGCAGTTACCCCCCCGGGGAGCTGTTTTTT. It encodes CASSYPPGELFF.

This clonotype was counted ten times or more. This rearrangement joins TRBV20-1 to TRBJ2-2, with 8 bases that match TRBD1. The CDR3 consists of 19 residues. With V trimmed by 3 bases and J by 2 bases, 17 bases remained unmatched. Germline CDR1 is DFQATT and CDR2 is SNEGSKA (reference sequence). CDR3 sequence: CSASALPGQVRGNTGELFF. In DNA form, the CDR3 reads TGCAGTGCTAGCGCCCTCCCGGGACAGGTCAGGGGAAACACCGGGGAGCTGTTTTTT.

For this clonotype: The conserved final phenylalanine or tryptophan is absent from the CDR3, which likely points to a read error. This chain links TRBV5-1 with TRBJ1-5; D is undetermined. CDR1 and CDR2 from the germline V gene are SGHRS and YFSETQ. This CDR3 is built from 14 residues. V was clipped by 4 bases and J by 4 bases, with 12 bases between them. The CDR3 protein is CASSPPGQNQPQHN. The CDR3 coding sequence is TGCGCCAGCAGCCCCCCGGGCCAGAATCAGCCCCAGCATAAT.

This clonotype was counted at least ten times. J is TRBJ2-4 and V is TRBV25-1, with D perhaps matching TRBD2 (7 bases). Germline values: CDR1 MGHDK, CDR2 SYGVNS. The CDR3 is 15 residues long. V lost 8 bases and J lost 2, with 16 bases in between. CDR3 in DNA: TGTGCCAGCCACATTGAGGGGGGGACCAAAAACATTCAGTACTTC. Residues: CASHIEGGTKNIQYF.

This clonotype was picked up many times. The chain is built from TRBV6-1 and TRBJ1-1; D is ambiguous. Germline-derived CDR1 and CDR2 are MNHNS and SASEGT. CDR3 size: 14 residues. Trimming pared 5 bases from V and 4 bases from J, leaving 14 bases between. The CDR3 nucleotides are TGTGCCAGCAGTCAAACACGGATAGGCACTGAAGCTTTCTTT. This translates into CASSQTRIGTEAFF.

The rearrangement links TRBV18 to TRBJ1-1; TRBD1 agrees at 7 bases. Germline-derived CDR1 and CDR2 are KGHSH and LQKENI. The CDR3 runs 13 residues. V dropped 2 bases and J dropped 5; count of bases not matched to a gene: 2. The CDR3 DNA reads as TGTGCCAGCTCACCAAGACAGGGAACTGAAGCTTTCTTT. Its protein product is CASSPRQGTEAFF.

This clonotype has ten or more counts. The V call is TRBV5-6, the J call TRBJ2-7; 8 bases agree with TRBD1. CDR3 length: 13 amino acids. Germline V gene data show CDR1 as SGHDT and CDR2 as YYEEEE. V trimming: 2 bases; J trimming: 3 bases; junction bases outside the gene matches: 1. The CDR3 loop is CASSFTGGYEQYF. The CDR3 DNA is TGTGCCAGCAGCTTTACAGGGGGCTACGAGCAGTACTTC.

This clonotype was counted a few times. This chain joins TRBV5-5 and TRBJ2-3, with TRBD2 matching 8 bases. The CDR3 extends over 17 amino acids. The V segment lost 2 bases and the J segment 4 bases; nucleotides outside the gene matches: 12. The germline V gene has CDR1 SGHKS and CDR2 YYEKEE (reference sequence). The CDR3 DNA reads as TGTGCCAGCAGCTTTACAATACCGGGGGGGCTTCCAGATACGCAGTATTTT. Encoded protein: CASSFTIPGGLPDTQYF.

This clonotype was observed at least ten times. The rearrangement uses TRBV5-4 and TRBJ1-2; 7 positions agree with TRBD1. Looked up from germline, CDR1 is SGHNT and CDR2 is YYREEE (reference sequence). The CDR3 contains 13 residues. V gave up 0 bases and J gave up 14 bases; unmatched junction bases: 10. The CDR3 loop is CASSLGTRQGSTF. DNA for the CDR3: TGTGCCAGCAGCTTGGGGACCAGACAGGGTAGTACCTTC. Together with reference TRBV5-4 and TRBJ1-2, the CDR3 gives the full variable domain: ETGVTQSPTHLIKTRGQQVTLRCSSQSGHNTVSWYQQALGQGPQFIFQYYREEENGRGNFPPRFSGLQFPNYSSELNVNALELDDSALYLCASSLGTRQGSTFGSGTRLTVV.

This clonotype was recorded at least ten times. This chain uses TRBV6-5 with TRBJ2-3, with no clear D. V was clipped by 1 base and J by 3 bases, with 14 bases between them. The CDR3 sequence is 16 residues long. Germline V gene data show CDR1 as MNHEY and CDR2 as SVGAGI. The CDR3 sequence: CASSYLRTPGTDTQYF. CDR3 sequence (DNA): TGTGCCAGCAGTTACTTGAGGACCCCCGGAACAGATACGCAGTATTTT.

This clonotype was detected a few times. This chain joins TRBV18 and TRBJ2-3; 12 nucleotides align to TRBD1. This CDR3 is built from 17 residues. Germline V gives CDR1 KGHSH, CDR2 LQKENI. V shed 4 bases, J shed 5 bases, and the junction held 10 bases outside the gene matches. Written as DNA, the CDR3 is TGTGCCAGCTCACGCCGGGACAGGGGGCTTCTCGGAGATACGCAGTATTTT. Residues: CASSRRDRGLLGDTQYF. Looking up the rest from reference TRBV18 and TRBJ2-3 gives the full variable domain: NAGVMQNPRHLVRRRGQEARLRCSPMKGHSHVYWYRQLPEEGLKFMVYLQKENIIDESGMPKERFSAEFPKEGPSILRIQQVVRGDSAAYFCASSRRDRGLLGDTQYFGPGTRLTVL.